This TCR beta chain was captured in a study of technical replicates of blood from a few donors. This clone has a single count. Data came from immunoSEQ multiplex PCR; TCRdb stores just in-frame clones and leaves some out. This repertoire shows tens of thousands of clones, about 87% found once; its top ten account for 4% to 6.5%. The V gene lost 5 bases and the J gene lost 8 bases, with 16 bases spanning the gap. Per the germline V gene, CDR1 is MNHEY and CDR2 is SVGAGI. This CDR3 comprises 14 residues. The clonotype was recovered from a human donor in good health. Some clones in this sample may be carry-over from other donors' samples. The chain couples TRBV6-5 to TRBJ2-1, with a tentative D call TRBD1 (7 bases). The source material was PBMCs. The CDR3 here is CASSPRGAWDEQFF. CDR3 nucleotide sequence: TGTGCCAGCAGTCCCAGGGGGGCCTGGGATGAGCAGTTCTTC.